This T cell receptor beta chain was identified during a study of T-cell memory formation after mild COVID-19. V was clipped by 7 bases and J by 2 bases; unmatched bases: 6. Germline V gene sequence: CDR1 SEHNR, CDR2 FQNEAQ (reference sequence). The CDR3 loop spans 14 amino acids. Using its own MiXCR run on the 5' RACE reads, TCRdb lists one record per CDR3 protein. Of 350,000 to 450,000 distinct CDR3 sequences in the sample, approximately 20% were seen once. This clonotype was seen more than once but under ten times. The specimen was PBMCs or a T cell subset sorted from them (not recorded which). This sequence was found in an adult woman who had mild COVID-19 (a few samples of this study predate the infection). Cell type and time point are not known. V gene TRBV7-9 combines with J gene TRBJ2-7, with TRBD1 identical over 9 bases. CDR3 sequence: CASTSRTGAYEQYF. CDR3 sequence (DNA): TGTGCCAGCACCTCAAGGACAGGGGCCTACGAGCAGTACTTC.